Given below is one TCR beta chain in context. The CDR3 has 15 residues. The germline V gene has CDR1 MNHEY and CDR2 SVGAGI. J was trimmed by 4 bases and V by 6 bases; bases with no gene match: 6. Repertoires were generated with immunoSEQ multiplex PCR, while TCRdb's copy carries only in-frame clones and drops some. The sample carries 130,000 to 150,000 clones, more than 70% recorded once. This entry is derived from a study of blood T cell repertoires in COVID-19. Source material: peripheral blood. This chain joins TRBV6-5 and TRBJ1-3; 10 nucleotides agree with TRBD1. This TCR was sampled from a human donor in a cohort sampled during active COVID-19. The CDR3 region has the DNA TGTGCCAGCAGGACCGACAGGGGGCAAGGAAACACCATATATTTT. Translation: CASRTDRGQGNTIYF.